This is a list of T cell receptor beta chains from one sample in a study of graft-versus-host responses after intestinal transplantation. Using immunoSEQ multiplex PCR, the repertoire was profiled, and TCRdb retains in-frame clones only, with some absent. The table lists 90,000 to 150,000 clones, 90% to 95% of them singletons. No antigen is known for these receptors. The source material was unstimulated CD8+ T cells sorted from spleen or lymph node cells, sampled before intestinal transplant. The receptors were gathered from a human donor who received an intestinal transplant. Each CDR3 is given with its conserved first and last residue. A D gene is named only where the DNA matches it firmly. The size entry is marked missing in some rows and otherwise reads once, few, many or a size class.

CDR3aa	CDR3nt	d_gene	j_gene	v_gene	abundance
CASSFEGAHEQYF	TGTGCCAGCAGTTTCGAGGGGGCCCACGAGCAGTACTTC	TRBD1	TRBJ2-7	TRBV27	NA
CASSLTFSYEQYF	TGTGCCAGCAGTTTAACCTTTTCCTACGAGCAGTACTTC	NA	TRBJ2-7	TRBV28	NA
CASSRTGEETQYF	TGTGCCAGCAGCCGGACAGGGGAAGAGACCCAGTACTTC	TRBD1	TRBJ2-5	TRBV5-4	NA
CASSIGGQYNEQFF	TGTGCCAGTAGTATAGGGGGACAGTACAATGAGCAGTTCTTC	TRBD1	TRBJ2-1	TRBV19	NA
CASSPDDGSRSYTF	TGTGCCAGCAGCCCCGACGATGGGAGCAGAAGCTACACCTTC	NA	TRBJ1-2	TRBV9	NA
CASSAGGQGGHEQYF	TGTGCCAGCAGTGCCGGAGGACAGGGGGGCCACGAGCAGTACTTC	TRBD1	TRBJ2-7	TRBV2	NA
CASSETGAGQPQHF	TGCGCCAGCAGCGAAACAGGGGCCGGTCAGCCCCAGCATTTT	TRBD1	TRBJ1-5	TRBV5-1	NA
CASSIMGQNTGELFF	TGTGCCAGTAGTATAATGGGACAGAACACCGGGGAGCTGTTTTTT	NA	TRBJ2-2	TRBV19	NA
CASSSDGNEQFF	TGTGCCAGCAGCTCCGACGGCAATGAGCAGTTCTTC	NA	TRBJ2-1	TRBV9	once
CATSGDLASGRLVDEQFF	TGTGCCACCAGCGGAGACTTAGCTAGCGGGAGACTTGTGGATGAGCAGTTCTTC	TRBD2	TRBJ2-1	TRBV15	NA
CASSLDPGQRGGTETQYF	TGTGCCAGCAGCTTGGATCCGGGACAGAGGGGTGGGACGGAGACCCAGTACTTC	TRBD1	TRBJ2-5	TRBV5-4	NA
CASTLRGVRTEAFF	TGTGCCAGCACCCTAAGGGGGGTGAGGACTGAAGCTTTCTTT	NA	TRBJ1-1	TRBV28	NA
CASSLGGEQYF	TGTGCCAGCAGTTTAGGGGGCGAGCAGTACTTC	NA	TRBJ2-7	TRBV27	NA
CASAFEGIPFLSSYEQYF	TGTGCCAGCGCCTTCGAGGGGATCCCTTTCCTTAGCTCCTACGAGCAGTACTTC	NA	TRBJ2-7	TRBV11-2	NA
CASSLSGGTREQYF	TGTGCCAGCAGCTTATCGGGTGGGACCAGAGAGCAGTACTTC	NA	TRBJ2-7	TRBV7-6	NA
CASSLKLATNTGELFF	TGTGCCAGCAGCTTAAAATTAGCAACGAACACCGGGGAGCTGTTTTTT	NA	TRBJ2-2	TRBV7-9	NA
CASSLDGRGADTQYF	TGTGCCAGCAGCTTAGACGGGAGAGGGGCAGATACGCAGTATTTT	NA	TRBJ2-3	TRBV7-2	NA
CASSLGTGKYEQYF	TGTGCCAGCAGTTTAGGGACAGGGAAGTACGAGCAGTACTTC	TRBD1	TRBJ2-7	TRBV28	NA
CASSVVGLAGGADTQYF	TGTGCCAGCAGCGTAGTCGGGCTAGCGGGAGGGGCAGATACGCAGTATTTT	TRBD2	TRBJ2-3	TRBV9	NA
CASSSGQAPEAFF	TGTGCCAGCAGCTCGGGACAGGCCCCTGAAGCTTTCTTT	NA	TRBJ1-1	TRBV21-1	NA
CASSPPLSPLHF	TGTGCCAGCAGCCCCCCTCTTTCACCCCTCCACTTT	NA	TRBJ1-6	TRBV11-2	NA
CASSLTYSGRAYEQYF	TGTGCCAGCAGCTTGACCTACAGCGGGAGGGCCTACGAGCAGTACTTC	TRBD2	TRBJ2-7	TRBV5-6	NA
CASSVTPGQGREQYF	TGTGCCAGCAGCGTTACGCCGGGACAGGGTCGGGAGCAGTACTTC	TRBD1	TRBJ2-7	TRBV9	NA
CAISESNKAGRPHMDTQYF	TGTGCCATCAGTGAGTCTAACAAGGCAGGTAGGCCACACATGGATACGCAGTATTTT	NA	TRBJ2-3	TRBV10-3	NA
CASSSPSKADPSRTEAFF	TGTGCCAGCAGCTCCCCATCCAAGGCAGACCCATCCAGGACTGAAGCTTTCTTT	NA	TRBJ1-1	TRBV11-3	NA
CASSPSGLGGRNEQFF	TGTGCCAGCAGCCCAAGCGGACTAGGGGGTCGGAATGAGCAGTTCTTC	NA	TRBJ2-1	TRBV11-2	NA
CASSFRHTEAFF	TGTGCCAGCAGTTTTAGGCACACTGAAGCTTTCTTT	NA	TRBJ1-1	TRBV28	few
CASSLGITGELFF	TGTGCCAGCAGCTTAGGCATAACCGGGGAGCTGTTTTTT	NA	TRBJ2-2	TRBV7-2	NA
CASSVGGQGQPQHF	TGTGCCAGCAGCGTAGGAGGACAGGGTCAGCCCCAGCATTTT	TRBD1	TRBJ1-5	TRBV9	NA
CASSLRGGGTDTQYF	TGTGCCAGCAGCTTACGCGGGGGAGGCACAGATACGCAGTATTTT	TRBD2	TRBJ2-3	TRBV7-2	NA
CASSLGPTEYEQYF	TGTGCCAGTAGCCTCGGACCGACGGAATACGAGCAGTACTTC	NA	TRBJ2-7	TRBV19	NA
CASSLSPFSTGELFF	TGTGCCAGCAGCTTAAGTCCATTTAGCACCGGGGAGCTGTTTTTT	NA	TRBJ2-2	TRBV13	NA
CASSLGWASGREIYYEQYF	TGTGCTAGCAGCTTAGGTTGGGCTAGCGGGAGGGAAATTTACTACGAGCAGTACTTC	TRBD2	TRBJ2-7	TRBV7-7	once
CASSLAGTGGNTIYF	TGTGCCAGCAGCTTAGCTGGGACGGGGGGAAACACCATATATTTT	NA	TRBJ1-3	TRBV7-6	NA
CASSYGPPGGYGYTF	TGTGCCAGCAGTTACGGTCCCCCCGGGGGCTATGGCTACACCTTC	NA	TRBJ1-2	TRBV6-5	NA
CASSYSNTAEEQFF	TGTGCCAGCAGTTATAGTAACACGGCTGAGGAGCAGTTCTTC	NA	TRBJ2-1	TRBV6-5	NA
CASSLVVGGLETQYF	TGTGCCAGCAGCTTAGTGGTTGGGGGATTGGAGACCCAGTACTTC	NA	TRBJ2-5	TRBV7-2	once
CASSRRTGLDYEQYF	TGTGCCAGTAGTAGAAGGACAGGGTTAGACTACGAGCAGTACTTC	TRBD1	TRBJ2-7	TRBV19	NA
CASWNYNEQFF	TGTGCCAGTTGGAACTACAATGAGCAGTTCTTC	NA	TRBJ2-1	TRBV19	NA
CASSPGTSSFTAQYF	TGTGCCAGCAGTCCCGGGACTAGCTCCTTTACGGCCCAGTACTTC	TRBD2	TRBJ2-5	TRBV6-5	NA
CASSARTGTSLPIASYEQYF	TGTGCCAGCAGCGCCCGGACCGGGACTAGCCTACCCATCGCCTCCTACGAGCAGTACTTC	TRBD2	TRBJ2-7	TRBV7-6	NA
CASSLGLQGTGVPYEQYF	TGTGCCAGCAGTTTAGGCCTACAGGGGACGGGCGTCCCCTACGAGCAGTACTTC	TRBD1	TRBJ2-7	TRBV28	NA
CASSLESLGQGFEQYF	TGTGCCAGCAGCTTAGAGTCGCTTGGACAGGGGTTCGAGCAGTACTTC	TRBD1	TRBJ2-7	TRBV7-2	NA
CASSLLGLNTGELFF	TGTGCCAGCAGCCTCCTGGGACTGAACACCGGGGAGCTGTTTTTT	NA	TRBJ2-2	TRBV28	NA
CASTSGSANEQFF	TGTGCCAGCACTAGCGGGAGTGCTAATGAGCAGTTCTTC	TRBD2	TRBJ2-1	TRBV2	NA
CASSIRQGNEQYF	TGTGCCAGTAGTATAAGGCAGGGCAACGAGCAGTACTTC	NA	TRBJ2-7	TRBV19	NA
CASSFPGQPQHF	TGTGCCAGCAGTTTCCCGGGTCAGCCCCAGCATTTT	NA	TRBJ1-5	TRBV6-5	NA
CASTIGEGRVPRYQETQYF	TGTGCCAGCACCATAGGGGAGGGCAGGGTGCCCCGTTACCAAGAGACCCAGTACTTC	TRBD2	TRBJ2-5	TRBV2	NA
CASSLSGREDNEQFF	TGTGCCAGCAGCTTAAGCGGGAGAGAGGACAATGAGCAGTTCTTC	TRBD2	TRBJ2-1	TRBV7-3	once
CATSRGPSDEQFF	TGTGCCACCAGCAGAGGGCCTTCGGATGAGCAGTTCTTC	NA	TRBJ2-1	TRBV15	NA
CAWRWGGGDTEAFF	TGTGCCTGGAGGTGGGGCGGGGGGGACACTGAAGCTTTCTTT	NA	TRBJ1-1	TRBV30	NA
CAWIGVWAEAFF	TGTGCCTGGATAGGGGTCTGGGCTGAAGCTTTCTTT	NA	TRBJ1-1	TRBV30	NA
CAWSWGTLPSYERYF	TGTGCCTGGAGTTGGGGGACACTTCCCTCCTACGAGCGGTACTTC	NA	TRBJ2-5	TRBV30	NA
CASSLAAGGRGRETQYF	TGTGCCAGCAGCTTGGCGGCGGGCGGGAGGGGGCGAGAGACCCAGTACTTC	TRBD2	TRBJ2-5	TRBV5-6	few
CSVAIWGKGQANEKLFF	TGCAGCGTTGCTATTTGGGGGAAGGGACAGGCTAATGAAAAACTGTTTTTT	TRBD1	TRBJ1-4	TRBV29-1	NA
CSARGGGIYEQYF	TGCAGCGCCAGGGGGGGTGGGATCTACGAGCAGTACTTC	NA	TRBJ2-7	TRBV29-1	NA
CAWSVRVRTSGAYEQYF	TGTGCCTGGAGTGTACGGGTTCGGACTAGCGGAGCCTACGAGCAGTACTTC	TRBD2	TRBJ2-7	TRBV30	NA
CASSDRDKDYEQYF	TGTGCCAGCAGCGACCGGGACAAGGACTACGAGCAGTACTTC	NA	TRBJ2-7	TRBV21-1	NA
CATGEEGNEQFF	TGTGCCACCGGAGAGGAGGGCAATGAGCAGTTCTTC	NA	TRBJ2-1	TRBV7-6	once